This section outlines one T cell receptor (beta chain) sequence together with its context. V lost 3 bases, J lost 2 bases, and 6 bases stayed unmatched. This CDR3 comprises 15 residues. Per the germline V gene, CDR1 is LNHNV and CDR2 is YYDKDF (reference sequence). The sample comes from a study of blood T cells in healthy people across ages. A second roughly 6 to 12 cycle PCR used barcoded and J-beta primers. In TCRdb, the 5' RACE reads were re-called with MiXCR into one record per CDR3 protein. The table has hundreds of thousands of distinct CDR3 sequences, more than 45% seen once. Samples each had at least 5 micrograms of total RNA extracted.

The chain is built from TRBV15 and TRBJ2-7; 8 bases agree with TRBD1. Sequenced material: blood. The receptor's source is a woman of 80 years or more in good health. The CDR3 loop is CATSSGTGKTYEQYF. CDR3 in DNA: TGTGCCACCAGCAGTGGGACAGGAAAAACCTACGAGCAGTACTTC.